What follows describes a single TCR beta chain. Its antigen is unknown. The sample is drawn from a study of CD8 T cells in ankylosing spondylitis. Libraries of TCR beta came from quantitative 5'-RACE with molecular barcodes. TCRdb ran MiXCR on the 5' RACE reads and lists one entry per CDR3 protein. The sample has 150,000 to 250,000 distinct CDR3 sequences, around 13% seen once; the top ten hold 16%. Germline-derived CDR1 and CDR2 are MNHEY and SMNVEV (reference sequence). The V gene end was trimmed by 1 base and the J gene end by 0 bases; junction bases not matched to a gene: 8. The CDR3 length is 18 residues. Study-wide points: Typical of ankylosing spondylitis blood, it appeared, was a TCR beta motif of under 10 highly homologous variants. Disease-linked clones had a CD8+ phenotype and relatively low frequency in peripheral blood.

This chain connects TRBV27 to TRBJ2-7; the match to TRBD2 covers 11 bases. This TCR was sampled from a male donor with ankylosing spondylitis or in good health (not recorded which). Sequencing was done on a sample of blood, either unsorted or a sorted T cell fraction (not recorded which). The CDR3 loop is CASSLLGLAGLSSYEQYF. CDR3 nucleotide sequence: TGTGCCAGCAGTTTATTAGGACTAGCGGGCCTGAGCTCCTACGAGCAGTACTTC.